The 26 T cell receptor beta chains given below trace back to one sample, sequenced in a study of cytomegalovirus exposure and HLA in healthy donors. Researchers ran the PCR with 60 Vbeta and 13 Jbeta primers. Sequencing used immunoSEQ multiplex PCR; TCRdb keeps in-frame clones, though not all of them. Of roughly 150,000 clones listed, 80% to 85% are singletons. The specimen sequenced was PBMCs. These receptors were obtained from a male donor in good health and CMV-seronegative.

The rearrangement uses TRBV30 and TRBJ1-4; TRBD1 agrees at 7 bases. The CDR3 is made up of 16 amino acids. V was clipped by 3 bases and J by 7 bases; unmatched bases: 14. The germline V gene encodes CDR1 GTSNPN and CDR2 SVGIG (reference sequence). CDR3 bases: TGTGCCTGGAGCCGCCATTTGACAGGGTTGGTTGAAAAACTGTTTTTT. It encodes CAWSRHLTGLVEKLFF.

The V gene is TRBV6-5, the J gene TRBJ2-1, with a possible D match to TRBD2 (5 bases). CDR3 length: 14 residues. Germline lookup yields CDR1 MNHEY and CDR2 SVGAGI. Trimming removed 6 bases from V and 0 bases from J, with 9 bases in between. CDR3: CASSLGSSYNEQFF. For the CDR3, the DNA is TGTGCCAGCAGCCTAGGGAGCTCCTACAATGAGCAGTTCTTC.

The CDR3 reads CAYKAGYESGELFF. CDR3 coding DNA: TGTGCCTATAAGGCAGGGTATGAATCCGGGGAGCTGTTTTTT. The V and J genes are TRBV2 and TRBJ2-2, with a possible D match to TRBD1 (5 bases). Trimming took off 11 bases at V and 6 bases at J, with 19 bases between the two ends. The germline CDR1 and CDR2 sequences are SNHLY and FYNNEI. CDR3 length equals 14 residues.

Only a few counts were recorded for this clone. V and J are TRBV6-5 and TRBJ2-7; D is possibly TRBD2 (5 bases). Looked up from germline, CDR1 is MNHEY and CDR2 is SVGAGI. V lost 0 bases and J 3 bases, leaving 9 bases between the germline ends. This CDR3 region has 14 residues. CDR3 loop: CASSYSIDYYEQYF. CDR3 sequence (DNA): TGTGCCAGCAGTTACTCGATCGACTACTACGAGCAGTACTTC.

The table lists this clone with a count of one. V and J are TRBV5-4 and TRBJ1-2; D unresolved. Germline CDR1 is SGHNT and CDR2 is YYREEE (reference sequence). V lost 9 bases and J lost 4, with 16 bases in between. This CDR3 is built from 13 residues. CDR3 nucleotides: TGTGCCACCTCTTTGTCACAGACCTATGGCTACACCTTC. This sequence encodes CATSLSQTYGYTF.

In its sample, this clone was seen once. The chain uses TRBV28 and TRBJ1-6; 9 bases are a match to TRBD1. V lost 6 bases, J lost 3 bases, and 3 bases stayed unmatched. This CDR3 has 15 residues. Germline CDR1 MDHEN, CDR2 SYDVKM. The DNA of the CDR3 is TGTGCCAGCAGGGACAGGGGCGGCTATAATTCACCCCTCCACTTT. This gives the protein CASRDRGGYNSPLHF.

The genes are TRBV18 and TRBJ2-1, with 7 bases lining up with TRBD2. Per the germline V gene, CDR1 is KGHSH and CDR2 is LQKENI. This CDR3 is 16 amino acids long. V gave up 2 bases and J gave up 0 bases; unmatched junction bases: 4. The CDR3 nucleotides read TGTGCCAGCTCACCAATGCGGGAGAGCTCCTACAATGAGCAGTTCTTC. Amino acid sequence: CASSPMRESSYNEQFF. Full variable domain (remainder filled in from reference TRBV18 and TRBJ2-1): NAGVMQNPRHLVRRRGQEARLRCSPMKGHSHVYWYRQLPEEGLKFMVYLQKENIIDESGMPKERFSAEFPKEGPSILRIQQVVRGDSAAYFCASSPMRESSYNEQFFGPGTRLTVL.

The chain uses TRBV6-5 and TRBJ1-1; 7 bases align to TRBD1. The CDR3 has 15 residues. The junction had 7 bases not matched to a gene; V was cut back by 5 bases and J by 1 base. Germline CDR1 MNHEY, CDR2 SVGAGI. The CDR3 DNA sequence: TGTGCCAGCAGTCCGACAGGGTTCCGGAACACTGAAGCTTTCTTT. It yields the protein CASSPTGFRNTEAFF.

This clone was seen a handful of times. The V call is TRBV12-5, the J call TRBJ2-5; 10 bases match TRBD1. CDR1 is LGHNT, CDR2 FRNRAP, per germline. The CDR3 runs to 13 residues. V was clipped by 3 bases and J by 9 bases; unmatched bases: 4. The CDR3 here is CASGFGTGAAQYF. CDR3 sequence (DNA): TGTGCTAGTGGTTTCGGGACAGGGGCAGCCCAGTACTTC.

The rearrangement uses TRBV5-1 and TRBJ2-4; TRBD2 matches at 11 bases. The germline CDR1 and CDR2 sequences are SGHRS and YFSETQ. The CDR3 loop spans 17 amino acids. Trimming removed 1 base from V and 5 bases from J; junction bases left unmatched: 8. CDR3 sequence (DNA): TGCGCCAGCAGCTTGTTTCCTAGCGGGGGGTCGCAAAACATTCAGTACTTC. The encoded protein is CASSLFPSGGSQNIQYF. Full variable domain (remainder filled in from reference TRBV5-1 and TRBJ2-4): KAGVTQTPRYLIKTRGQQVTLSCSPISGHRSVSWYQQTPGQGLQFLFEYFSETQRNKGNFPGRFSGRQFSNSRSEMNVSTLELGDSALYLCASSLFPSGGSQNIQYFGAGTRLSVL.

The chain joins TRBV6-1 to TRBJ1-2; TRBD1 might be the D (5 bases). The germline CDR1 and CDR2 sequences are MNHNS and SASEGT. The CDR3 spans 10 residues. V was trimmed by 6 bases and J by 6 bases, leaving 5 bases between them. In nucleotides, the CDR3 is TGTGCCAGCAGGACAGATGGCTACACCTTC. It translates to CASRTDGYTF.

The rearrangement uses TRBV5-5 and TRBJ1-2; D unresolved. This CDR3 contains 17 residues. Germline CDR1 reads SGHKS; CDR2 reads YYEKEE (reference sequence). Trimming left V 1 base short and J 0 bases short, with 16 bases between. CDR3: CASSLQQSLITNYGYTF. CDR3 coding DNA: TGTGCCAGCAGCTTGCAACAGAGCTTAATTACTAACTATGGCTACACCTTC.

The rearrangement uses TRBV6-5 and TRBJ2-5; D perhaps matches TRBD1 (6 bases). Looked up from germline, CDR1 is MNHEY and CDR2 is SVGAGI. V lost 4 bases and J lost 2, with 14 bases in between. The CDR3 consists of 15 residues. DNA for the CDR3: TGTGCCAGCAGTTTCCGAGACAGGCAACAAGAGACCCAGTACTTC. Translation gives CASSFRDRQQETQYF.

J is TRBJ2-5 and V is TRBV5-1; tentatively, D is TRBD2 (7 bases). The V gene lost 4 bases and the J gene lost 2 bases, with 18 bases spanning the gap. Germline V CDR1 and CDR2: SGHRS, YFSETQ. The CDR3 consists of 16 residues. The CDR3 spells CASSRGDILPQETQYF. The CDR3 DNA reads TGCGCCAGCAGCCGGGGGGACATTCTACCTCAAGAGACCCAGTACTTC.

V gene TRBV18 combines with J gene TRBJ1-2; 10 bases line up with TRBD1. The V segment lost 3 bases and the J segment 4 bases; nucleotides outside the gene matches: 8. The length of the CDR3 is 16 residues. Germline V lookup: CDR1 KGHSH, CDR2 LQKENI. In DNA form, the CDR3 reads TGTGCCAGCTCACCCCCGCAGGACAGGGGGTTCTATGGCTACACCTTC. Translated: CASSPPQDRGFYGYTF.

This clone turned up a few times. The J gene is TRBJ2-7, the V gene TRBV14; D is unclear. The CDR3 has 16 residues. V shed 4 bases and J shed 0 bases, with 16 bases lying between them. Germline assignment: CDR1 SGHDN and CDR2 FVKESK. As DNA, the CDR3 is TGTGCCAGCAGCCCTTATACCGAAGCCTACTCCTACGAGCAGTACTTC. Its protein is CASSPYTEAYSYEQYF.

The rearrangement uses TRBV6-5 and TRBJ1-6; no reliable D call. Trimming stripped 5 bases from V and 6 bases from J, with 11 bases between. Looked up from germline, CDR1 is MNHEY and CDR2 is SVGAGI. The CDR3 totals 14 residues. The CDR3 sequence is CASSATAGNSPLHF. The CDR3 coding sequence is TGTGCCAGCAGTGCCACCGCCGGTAATTCACCCCTCCACTTT.

CDR3 amino acids: CASIRGGTSSYEQYF. The CDR3 nucleotides read TGTGCCAGCATACGGGGGGGGACTAGCTCCTACGAGCAGTACTTC. The genes are TRBV6-6 and TRBJ2-7; 8 nucleotides align to TRBD2. Losses at the gene ends were 7 bases for V and 0 bases for J; bases not matched to a gene: 8. Germline assignment: CDR1 MNHNY and CDR2 SVGAGI (reference sequence). The CDR3 totals 15 residues.

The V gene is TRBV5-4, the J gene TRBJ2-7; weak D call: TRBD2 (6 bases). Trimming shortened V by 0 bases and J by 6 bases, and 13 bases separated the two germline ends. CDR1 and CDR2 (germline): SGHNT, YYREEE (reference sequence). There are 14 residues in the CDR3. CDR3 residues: CASSLARQGGEQYF. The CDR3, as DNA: TGTGCCAGCAGCTTGGCGAGGCAGGGAGGCGAGCAGTACTTC.

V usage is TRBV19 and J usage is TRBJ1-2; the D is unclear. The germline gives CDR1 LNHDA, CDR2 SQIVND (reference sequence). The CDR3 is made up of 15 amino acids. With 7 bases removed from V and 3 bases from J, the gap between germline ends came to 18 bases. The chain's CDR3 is CASTMETYGDYGYTF. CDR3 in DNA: TGTGCCAGTACGATGGAGACTTACGGGGACTATGGCTACACCTTC. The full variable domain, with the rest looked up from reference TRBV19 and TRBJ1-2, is DGGITQSPKYLFRKEGQNVTLSCEQNLNHDAMYWYRQDPGQGLRLIYYSQIVNDFQKGDIAEGYSVSREKKESFPLTVTSAQKNPTAFYLCASTMETYGDYGYTFGSGTRLTVV.

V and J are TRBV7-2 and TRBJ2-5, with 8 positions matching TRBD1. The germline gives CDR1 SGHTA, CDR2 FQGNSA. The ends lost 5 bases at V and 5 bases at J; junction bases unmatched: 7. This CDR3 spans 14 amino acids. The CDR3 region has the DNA TGTGCCAGCAGCCGACAGGGGTTGTTGGAGACCCAGTACTTC. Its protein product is CASSRQGLLETQYF.

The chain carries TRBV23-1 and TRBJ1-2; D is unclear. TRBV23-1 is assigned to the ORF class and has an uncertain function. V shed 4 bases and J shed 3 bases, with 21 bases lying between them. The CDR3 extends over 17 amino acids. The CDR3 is CASSPAAPTRPYYGYTF. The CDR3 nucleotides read TGCGCCAGCAGTCCGGCAGCCCCGACGCGGCCGTACTATGGCTACACCTTC.

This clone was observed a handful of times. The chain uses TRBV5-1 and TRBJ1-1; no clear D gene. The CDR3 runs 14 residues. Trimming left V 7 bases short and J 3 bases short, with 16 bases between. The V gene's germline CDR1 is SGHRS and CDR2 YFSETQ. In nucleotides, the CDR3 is TGCGCCAGCGGGCCCATGGGCGTTGACACTGAAGCTTTCTTT. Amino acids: CASGPMGVDTEAFF.

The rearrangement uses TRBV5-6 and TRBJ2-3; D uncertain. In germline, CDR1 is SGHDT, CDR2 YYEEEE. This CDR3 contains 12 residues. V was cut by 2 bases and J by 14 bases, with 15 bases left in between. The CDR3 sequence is CASSFRLPLWYF. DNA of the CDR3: TGTGCCAGCAGCTTCAGACTCCCTCTGTGGTATTTT.

CDR3 nucleotides: TGTGCCAGCAGAGACAGGGTCATGAACACTGAAGCTTTCTTT. This gives the protein CASRDRVMNTEAFF. V gene TRBV6-6 combines with J gene TRBJ1-1; 7 bases match TRBD1. The trim removed 6 bases at V and 0 bases at J, leaving 4 bases unmatched. CDR3 length: 14 residues. Germline loops: CDR1 MNHNY, CDR2 SVGAGI (reference sequence).

CDR3 coding DNA: TGTGCCAGCAGCTTTGCGGGTCAGAGAAATGAAAAACTGTTTTTT. It yields the protein CASSFAGQRNEKLFF. The chain joins TRBV7-2 to TRBJ1-4; unclear D gene. Germline assignment: CDR1 SGHTA and CDR2 FQGNSA. The length of the CDR3 is 15 residues. Trimming pared 3 bases from V and 5 bases from J, leaving 13 bases between.